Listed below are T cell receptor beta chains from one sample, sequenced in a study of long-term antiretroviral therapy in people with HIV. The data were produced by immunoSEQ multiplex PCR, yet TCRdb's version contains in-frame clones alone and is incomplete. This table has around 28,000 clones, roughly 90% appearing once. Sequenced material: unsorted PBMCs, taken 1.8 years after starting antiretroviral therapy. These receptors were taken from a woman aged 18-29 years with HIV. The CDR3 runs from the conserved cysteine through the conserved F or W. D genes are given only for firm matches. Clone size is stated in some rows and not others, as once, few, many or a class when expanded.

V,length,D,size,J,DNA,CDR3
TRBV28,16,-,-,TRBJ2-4,TGTGCCAGCAGCCGATGGGACGGGCGAGAGAAAAACATTCAGTACTTC,CASSRWDGREKNIQYF
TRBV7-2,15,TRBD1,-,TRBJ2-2,TGTGCCAGCAGCCCGGTCGTGGACAGGGCCGGGGAGCTGTTTTTT,CASSPVVDRAGELFF
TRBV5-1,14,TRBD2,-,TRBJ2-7,TGCGCCAGCAGACTAGCGGGAAACCTCTACGAGCAGTACTTC,CASRLAGNLYEQYF
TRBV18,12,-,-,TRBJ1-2,TGTGCCAGCTCAGATCGGGGGGATGGCTACACCTTC,CASSDRGDGYTF
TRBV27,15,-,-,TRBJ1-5,TGTGCCAGCAGTTCACGTCGACAGGAGGATCAGCCCCAGCATTTT,CASSSRRQEDQPQHF
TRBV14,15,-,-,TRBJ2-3,TGTGCCAGCAGCCAAGATCTTTCAGGCACAGATACGCAGTATTTT,CASSQDLSGTDTQYF
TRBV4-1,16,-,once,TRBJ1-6,TGCGCCAGCAGCCAAGATAGGACAAATTATAATTCACCCCTCCACTTT,CASSQDRTNYNSPLHF
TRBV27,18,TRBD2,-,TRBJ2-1,TGTGCCAGCTTAGCTGGGACTAGCGGGGCTAGCTCCTACAATGAGCAGTTCTTC,CASLAGTSGASSYNEQFF
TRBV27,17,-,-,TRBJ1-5,TGTGCCAGCAGCATAGGGAACGGGGCGCGAAGCAATCAGCCCCAGCATTTT,CASSIGNGARSNQPQHF
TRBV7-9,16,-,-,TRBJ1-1,TGTGCCAGCAGCTTAGACGGGGGCGCAGGGGCAACTGAAGCTTTCTTT,CASSLDGGAGATEAFF
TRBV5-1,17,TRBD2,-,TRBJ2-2,TGCGCCAGCAGAGAGGGTCTAGCGGGTTATAACACCGGGGAGCTGTTTTTT,CASREGLAGYNTGELFF